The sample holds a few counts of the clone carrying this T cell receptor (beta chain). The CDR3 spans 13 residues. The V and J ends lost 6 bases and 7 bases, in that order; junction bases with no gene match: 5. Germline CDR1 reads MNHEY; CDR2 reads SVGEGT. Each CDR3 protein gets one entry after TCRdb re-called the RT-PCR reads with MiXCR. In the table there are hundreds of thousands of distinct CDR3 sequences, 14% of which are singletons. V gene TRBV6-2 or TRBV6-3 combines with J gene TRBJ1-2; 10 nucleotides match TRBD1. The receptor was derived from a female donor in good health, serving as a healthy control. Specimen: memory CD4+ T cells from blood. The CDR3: CASSLTGGTGYTF. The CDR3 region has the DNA TGTGCCAGCAGCTTGACAGGGGGCACTGGCTACACCTTC.